Following are 11 T cell receptor beta chains from one sample sequenced in a study of Graves' ophthalmopathy and Graves' hyperthyroidism. RNA transcripts were the template, and TCR beta CDR3 regions were amplified from them. The first-round RT-PCR employed HTBI primers together with the Qiagen OneStep RT-PCR kit. A multiplex PCR was then performed as the second round. One entry per CDR3 protein, called by TCRdb with MiXCR from the multiplex PCR reads. The sample has hundreds of thousands of distinct CDR3 sequences, around 21% seen once. The specimen was peripheral blood. The receptor source for this set is a woman under 30 with stable Graves' hyperthyroidism.

This clonotype was detected many times. The genes are TRBV2 and TRBJ2-7, with D perhaps matching TRBD2 (5 bases). Trimming removed 4 bases from V and 3 bases from J, with 10 bases in between. Per germline, CDR1 SNHLY and CDR2 FYNNEI. The CDR3 runs to 13 residues. CDR3 in amino acids: CASSALLDYEQYF. The CDR3 DNA sequence: TGTGCCAGCAGTGCTCTACTAGACTACGAGCAGTACTTC. The full variable domain, in which reference TRBV2 and TRBJ2-7 provide the parts outside the CDR3, is EPEVTQTPSHQVTQMGQEVILRCVPISNHLYFYWYRQILGQKVEFLVSFYNNEISEKSEIFDDQFSVERPDGSNFTLKIRSTKLEDSAMYFCASSALLDYEQYFGPGTRLTVT.

This clonotype was counted many times. The V gene is TRBV12-3 or TRBV12-4, the J gene TRBJ2-5; 10 bases agree with TRBD2. CDR3 length: 15 residues. V gave up 3 bases and J gave up 4 bases; unmatched junction bases: 5. The CDR3 loop is CASSFGAGGRETQYF. CDR3 coding DNA: TGTGCCAGCAGTTTTGGAGCGGGAGGGCGAGAGACCCAGTACTTC.

This clonotype was recorded at least ten times. This sequence joins TRBV28 and TRBJ2-5; D is ambiguous. Looked up from germline, CDR1 is MDHEN and CDR2 is SYDVKM. V was pared by 4 bases and J by 4 bases, with 13 bases between. CDR3 length: 14 residues. Here the CDR3 reads CASSSRTWVETQYF. CDR3 DNA sequence: TGTGCCAGCAGTTCTCGGACGTGGGTAGAGACCCAGTACTTC.

This clonotype was observed many times. The J gene is TRBJ2-7, the V gene TRBV5-1; D is ambiguous. Trimming cost V 4 bases and J 2 bases, with 10 bases left between them. Germline V gene lookup returns CDR1 SGHRS and CDR2 YFSETQ. CDR3 length equals 13 residues. CDR3 region: CASSPPDPYEQYF. CDR3 DNA sequence: TGCGCCAGCAGCCCACCAGATCCCTACGAGCAGTACTTC.

As concerns this clonotype: With a much larger clone just one base away, this may be a read error. J is TRBJ2-7 and V is TRBV20-1; tentatively, D is TRBD1 (6 bases). The length of the CDR3 is 15 residues. The germline V gene encodes CDR1 DFQATT and CDR2 SNEGSKA (reference sequence). The CDR3 spells CSARDKPGARYEQCF. In nucleotides, the CDR3 is TGCAGTGCTAGAGATAAGCCAGGGGCGAGGTACGAGCAGTGCTTC.

This clonotype came up many times. The gene calls are TRBV20-1 and TRBJ2-7; 9 positions match TRBD1. Germline CDR1 and CDR2: DFQATT and SNEGSKA (reference sequence). The J segment lost 4 bases and the V segment lost 2 bases, leaving 12 bases of the junction unmatched. The CDR3 is 16 residues long. This CDR3 reads CSARTAHRGRKYEQYF. CDR3 nucleotides: TGCAGTGCTAGAACCGCTCACAGGGGGCGTAAGTACGAGCAGTACTTC.

This clonotype was recorded many times. The gene calls are TRBV20-1 and TRBJ2-7, with D possibly TRBD1 on 5 matching bases. V dropped 1 base and J dropped 5 bases, with 15 bases sitting between them. This CDR3 has 14 residues. CDR1 and CDR2 (germline): DFQATT, SNEGSKA (reference sequence). CDR3 residues: CSARGQIFLNEQYF. The DNA for the CDR3 is TGCAGTGCTAGAGGACAGATCTTCCTTAACGAGCAGTACTTC.

This clonotype occurred many times. This rearrangement joins TRBV28 to TRBJ1-6; tentative D call: TRBD1 (5 bases). Germline CDR1 is MDHEN and CDR2 is SYDVKM. Trimming removed 3 bases at V and 4 bases at J, with 25 bases between. The CDR3 runs to 20 residues. CDR3: CASSLRGQWTSQGYNSPLHF. The CDR3 DNA follows: TGTGCCAGCAGTTTGCGAGGCCAATGGACATCCCAGGGATATAATTCACCCCTCCACTTT.

About this clonotype itself: Being one base from a much bigger clone, this may be a read error. The gene calls are TRBV7-9 and TRBJ1-3; D not certain. The CDR3 has 13 amino acids. CDR1 SEHNR and CDR2 FQNEAQ come from the germline V gene (reference sequence). In nucleotides, the CDR3 is TGTGCCAGCAGCTTGGTCTCTGGAAACACCATATGTTTT. This codes for CASSLVSGNTICF.

V is TRBV20-1 and J is TRBJ2-2, with 9 bases that match TRBD2. CDR1 and CDR2 (germline): DFQATT, SNEGSKA (reference sequence). With V trimmed by 7 bases and J by 2 bases, 5 bases remained unmatched. The length of the CDR3 is 14 residues. CDR3 DNA sequence: TGCAGTGGTTACCTAGCGGGAAACACCGGGGAGCTGTTTTTT. It codes for CSGYLAGNTGELFF.

This rearrangement joins TRBV5-1 to TRBJ2-1; D is perhaps TRBD1 or TRBD2 (5 bases each). Germline CDR1 and CDR2: SGHRS and YFSETQ. V was shortened by 1 base and J by 0 bases, with 14 bases between the two germline ends. The CDR3 extends over 17 amino acids. This chain's CDR3 is CASSLLKAGTSYNEQFF. CDR3 bases: TGCGCCAGCAGCTTGCTCAAGGCAGGGACCTCCTACAATGAGCAGTTCTTC.